Listed below are T cell receptor beta chains from one sample, sequenced in a study of T cells in localized non-small cell lung cancer. Only in-frame clones appear in the TCRdb table, and some are missing; sequencing was by immunoSEQ multiplex PCR. Of around 100,000 clones listed, roughly 87% are singletons. Sequencing used peripheral blood, obtained before any cancer treatment. Every receptor here comes from a man between 40 and 70 years old with stage I squamous cell lung carcinoma. Both conserved end residues are part of each CDR3. A D gene is named only where the DNA matches it firmly.

v_call: TRBV10-3
j_call: TRBJ1-2
d_call: NA
cdr3_aa: CAISSAGRAGYTF
cdr3_nt: TGTGCCATCAGCTCCGCCGGCAGGGCTGGCTACACCTTC

v_call: TRBV5-4
j_call: TRBJ2-6
d_call: NA
cdr3_aa: CASSSKESGANVLTF
cdr3_nt: TGTGCCAGCAGCTCCAAGGAATCTGGGGCCAACGTCCTGACTTTC

v_call: TRBV19
j_call: TRBJ1-1
d_call: NA
cdr3_aa: CASSIDPGMNTEAFF
cdr3_nt: TGTGCCAGTAGTATAGATCCAGGGATGAACACTGAAGCTTTCTTT

v_call: TRBV6-5
j_call: TRBJ1-1
d_call: NA
cdr3_aa: CASSYSGMNTEAFF
cdr3_nt: TGTGCCAGCAGTTACTCGGGGATGAACACTGAAGCTTTCTTT

v_call: TRBV18
j_call: TRBJ2-5
d_call: TRBD2
cdr3_aa: CASTLGTSQETQYF
cdr3_nt: TGTGCCAGCACACTAGGGACTAGCCAAGAGACCCAGTACTTC

v_call: TRBV28
j_call: TRBJ1-4
d_call: TRBD1
cdr3_aa: CASSSSGTGNEKLFF
cdr3_nt: TGTGCCAGCAGTTCCTCCGGGACAGGCAATGAAAAACTGTTTTTT

v_call: TRBV5-1
j_call: TRBJ2-3
d_call: NA
cdr3_aa: CASSRNRVETDTQYF
cdr3_nt: TGCGCCAGCAGCAGAAACAGGGTGGAGACAGATACGCAGTATTTT

v_call: TRBV11-1
j_call: TRBJ1-6
d_call: TRBD1
cdr3_aa: CASSLAGTEYSPLHF
cdr3_nt: TGTGCCAGCAGCTTAGCAGGGACAGAATACTCACCCCTCCACTTT

v_call: TRBV18
j_call: TRBJ1-1
d_call: TRBD1
cdr3_aa: CASSLTGEGLNTEAFF
cdr3_nt: TGTGCCAGCTCACTGACAGGGGAAGGATTAAACACTGAAGCTTTCTTT

v_call: TRBV28
j_call: TRBJ2-5
d_call: NA
cdr3_aa: CASSFEQETQYF
cdr3_nt: TGTGCCAGCAGTTTTGAACAAGAGACCCAGTACTTC